The sequence of this T cell receptor beta chain was determined in a study of T-cell memory formation after mild COVID-19. Study-wide results and caveats: Pre-infection memory held some responding clones, suggesting pre-existing cross-reactive T cells responded. There was no confirmation that second-wave clones peaking on day 37 were SARS-CoV-2 specific.

TCRdb passed the 5' RACE reads through MiXCR, listing each CDR3 protein once. The sample yields about half a million distinct CDR3 sequences, over 15% seen once. The CDR3 is 15 residues long. V lost 7 bases, J lost 4 bases, and 14 bases lay in between. Comment on this clonotype: The antigen is not known.

This TCR was recovered from an adult woman who had mild COVID-19 (a few samples of this study predate the infection). Cell type and time point are not known. The sequencing input was PBMCs or a T cell subset sorted from them (not recorded which). The chain uses TRBV12-3 or TRBV12-4 and TRBJ1-6; D not certain. The CDR3 region is CASIPNVGYNSPLHF. In DNA form, the CDR3 reads TGTGCCAGCATCCCGAACGTCGGGTATAATTCACCCCTCCACTTT.